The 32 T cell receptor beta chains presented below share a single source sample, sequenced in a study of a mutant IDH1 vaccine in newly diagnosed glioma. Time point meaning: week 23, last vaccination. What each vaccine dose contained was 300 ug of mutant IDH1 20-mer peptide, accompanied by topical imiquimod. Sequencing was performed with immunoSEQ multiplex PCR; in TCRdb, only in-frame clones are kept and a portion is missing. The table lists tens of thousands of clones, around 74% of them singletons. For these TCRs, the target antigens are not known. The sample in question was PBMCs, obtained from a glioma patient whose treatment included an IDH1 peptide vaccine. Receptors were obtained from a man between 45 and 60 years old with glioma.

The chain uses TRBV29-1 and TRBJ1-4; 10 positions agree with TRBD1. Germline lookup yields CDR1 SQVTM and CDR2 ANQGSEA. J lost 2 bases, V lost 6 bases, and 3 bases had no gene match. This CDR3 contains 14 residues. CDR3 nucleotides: TGCAGCGTGGGACAGGGGACCACTAATGAAAAACTGTTTTTT. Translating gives CSVGQGTTNEKLFF.

CDR3 bases: TGTGCCAGCAGCTCGTCGGATCTTGGGGAGCAGTACTTC. Its translation is CASSSSDLGEQYF. V gene TRBV7-2 combines with J gene TRBJ2-7; D remains unclear. Trimming cost V 4 bases and J 7 bases, with 14 bases left between them. Germline loops: CDR1 SGHTA, CDR2 FQGNSA. CDR3 length: 13 amino acids.

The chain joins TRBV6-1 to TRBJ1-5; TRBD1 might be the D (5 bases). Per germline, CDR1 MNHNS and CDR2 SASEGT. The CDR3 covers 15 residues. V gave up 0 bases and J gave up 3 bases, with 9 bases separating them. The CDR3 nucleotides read TGTGCCAGCAGTGAAGCAGGGGCTTTCAATCAGCCCCAGCATTTT. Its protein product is CASSEAGAFNQPQHF.

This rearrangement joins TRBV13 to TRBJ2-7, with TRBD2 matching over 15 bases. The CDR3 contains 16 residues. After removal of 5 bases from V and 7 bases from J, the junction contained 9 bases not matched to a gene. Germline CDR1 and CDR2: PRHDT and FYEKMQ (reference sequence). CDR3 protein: CASSPGTSGGTREQYF. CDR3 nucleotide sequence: TGTGCCAGCAGCCCTGGGACTAGCGGGGGGACTAGGGAGCAGTACTTC.

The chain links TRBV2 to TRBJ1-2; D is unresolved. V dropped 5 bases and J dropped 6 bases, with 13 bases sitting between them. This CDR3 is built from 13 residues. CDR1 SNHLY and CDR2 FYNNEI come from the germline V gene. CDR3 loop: CASSFTEVDGYTF. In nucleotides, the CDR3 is TGTGCCAGCAGTTTCACAGAGGTAGATGGCTACACCTTC.

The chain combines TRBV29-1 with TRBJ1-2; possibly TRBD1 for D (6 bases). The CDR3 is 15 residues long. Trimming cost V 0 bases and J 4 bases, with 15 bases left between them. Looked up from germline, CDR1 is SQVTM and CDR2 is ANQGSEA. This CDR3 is CSVEDRSGVVYGYTF. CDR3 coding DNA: TGCAGCGTTGAAGATAGGTCAGGGGTCGTCTATGGCTACACCTTC.

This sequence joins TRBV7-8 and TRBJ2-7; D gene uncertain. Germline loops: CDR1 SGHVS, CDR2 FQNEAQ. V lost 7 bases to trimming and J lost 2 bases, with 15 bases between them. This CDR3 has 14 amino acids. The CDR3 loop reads CASTRRTHPYEQYF. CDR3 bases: TGTGCCAGCACCCGTCGCACTCATCCCTACGAGCAGTACTTC.

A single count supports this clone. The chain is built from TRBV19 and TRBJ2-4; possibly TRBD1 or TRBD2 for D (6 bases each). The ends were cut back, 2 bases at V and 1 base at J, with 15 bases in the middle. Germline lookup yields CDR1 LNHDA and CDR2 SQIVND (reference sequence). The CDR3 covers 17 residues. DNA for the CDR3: TGTGCCAGTAGTATACTCCCAGGGGAGGCTGCCAAAAACATTCAGTACTTC. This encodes CASSILPGEAAKNIQYF.

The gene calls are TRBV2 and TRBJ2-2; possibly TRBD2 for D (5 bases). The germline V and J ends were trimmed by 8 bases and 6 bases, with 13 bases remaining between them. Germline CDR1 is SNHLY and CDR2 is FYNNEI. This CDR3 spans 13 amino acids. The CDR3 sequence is CASSELVPGELFF. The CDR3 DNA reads TGTGCCAGCTCCGAACTAGTCCCCGGGGAGCTGTTTTTT.

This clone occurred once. CDR3 in DNA: TGTGCCAGCAGCCCAGAAGGTTTCACTGAAGCTTTCTTT. Amino acids: CASSPEGFTEAFF. The chain carries TRBV13 and TRBJ1-1; D not resolved. The CDR3 loop spans 13 amino acids. V was trimmed by 5 bases and J by 4 bases, leaving 11 bases between them. CDR1 and CDR2 (germline): PRHDT, FYEKMQ (reference sequence).

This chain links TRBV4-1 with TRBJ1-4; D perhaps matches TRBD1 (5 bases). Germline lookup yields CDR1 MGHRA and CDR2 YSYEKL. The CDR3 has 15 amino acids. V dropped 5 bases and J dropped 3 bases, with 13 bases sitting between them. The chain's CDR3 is CASSKGEGPNEKLFF. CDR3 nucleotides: TGCGCCAGCAGCAAAGGGGAGGGACCTAATGAAAAACTGTTTTTT.

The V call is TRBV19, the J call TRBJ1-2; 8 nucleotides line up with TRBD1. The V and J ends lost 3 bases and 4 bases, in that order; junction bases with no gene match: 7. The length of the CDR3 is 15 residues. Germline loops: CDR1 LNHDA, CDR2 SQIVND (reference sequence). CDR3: CASSIDDRGIYGYTF. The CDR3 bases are TGTGCCAGTAGTATTGACGACAGGGGAATCTATGGCTACACCTTC.

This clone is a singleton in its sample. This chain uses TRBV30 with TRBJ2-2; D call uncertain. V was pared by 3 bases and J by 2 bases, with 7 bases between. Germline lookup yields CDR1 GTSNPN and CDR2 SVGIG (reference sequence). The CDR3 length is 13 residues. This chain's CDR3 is CAWRVDNTGELFF. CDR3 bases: TGTGCCTGGAGAGTCGACAACACCGGGGAGCTGTTTTTT.

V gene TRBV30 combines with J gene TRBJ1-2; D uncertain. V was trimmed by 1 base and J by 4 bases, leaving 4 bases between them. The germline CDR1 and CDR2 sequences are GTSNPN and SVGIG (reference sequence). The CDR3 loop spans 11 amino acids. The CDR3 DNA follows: TGTGCCTGGAGTGCCTTCTATGGCTACACCTTC. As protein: CAWSAFYGYTF.

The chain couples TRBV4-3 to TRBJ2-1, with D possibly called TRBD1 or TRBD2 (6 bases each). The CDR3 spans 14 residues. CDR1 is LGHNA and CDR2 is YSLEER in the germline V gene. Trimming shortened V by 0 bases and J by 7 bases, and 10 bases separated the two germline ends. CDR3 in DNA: TGCGCCAGCAGCCAAGACCGGGGGCGGAATGAGCAGTTCTTC. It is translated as CASSQDRGRNEQFF.

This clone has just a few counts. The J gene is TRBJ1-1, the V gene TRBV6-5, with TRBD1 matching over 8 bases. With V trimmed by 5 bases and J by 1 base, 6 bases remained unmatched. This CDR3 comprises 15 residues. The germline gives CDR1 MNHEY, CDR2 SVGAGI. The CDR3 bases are TGTGCCAGCAGTCAACCGGACAGGGCGAACACTGAAGCTTTCTTT. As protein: CASSQPDRANTEAFF.

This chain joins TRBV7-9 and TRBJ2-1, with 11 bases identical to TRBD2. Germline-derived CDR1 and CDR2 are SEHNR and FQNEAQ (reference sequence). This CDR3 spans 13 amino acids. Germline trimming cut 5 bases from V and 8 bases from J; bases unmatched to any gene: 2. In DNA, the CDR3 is TGTGCCAGCAGCAGTAGCGGGGGGGATGAGCAGTTCTTC. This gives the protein CASSSSGGDEQFF. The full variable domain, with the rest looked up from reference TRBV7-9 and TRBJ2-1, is DTGVSQNPRHKITKRGQNVTFRCDPISEHNRLYWYRQTLGQGPEFLTYFQNEAQLEKSRLLSDRFSAERPKGSFSTLEIQRTEQGDSAMYLCASSSSGGDEQFFGPGTRLTVL.

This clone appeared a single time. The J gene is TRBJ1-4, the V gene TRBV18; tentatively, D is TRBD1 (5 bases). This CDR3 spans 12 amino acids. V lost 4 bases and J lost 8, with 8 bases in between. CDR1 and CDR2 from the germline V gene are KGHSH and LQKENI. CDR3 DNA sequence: TGTGCCAGCTCACGGGGCCGCGAAAAACTGTTTTTT. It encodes CASSRGREKLFF.

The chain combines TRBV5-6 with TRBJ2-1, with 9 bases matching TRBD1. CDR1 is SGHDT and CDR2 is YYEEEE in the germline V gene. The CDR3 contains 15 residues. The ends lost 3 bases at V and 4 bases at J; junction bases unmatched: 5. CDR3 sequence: CASSSGTGLYNEQFF. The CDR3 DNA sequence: TGTGCCAGCAGCTCCGGGACAGGGCTTTACAATGAGCAGTTCTTC.

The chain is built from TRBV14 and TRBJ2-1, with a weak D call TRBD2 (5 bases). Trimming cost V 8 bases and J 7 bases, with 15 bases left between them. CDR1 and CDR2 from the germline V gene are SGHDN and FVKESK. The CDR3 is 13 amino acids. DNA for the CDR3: TGTGCCAGCGGCCGTACTTGGGAGAATGAGCAGTTCTTC. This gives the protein CASGRTWENEQFF. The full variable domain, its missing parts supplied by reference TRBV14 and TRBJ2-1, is EAGVTQFPSHSVIEKGQTVTLRCDPISGHDNLYWYRRVMGKEIKFLLHFVKESKQDESGMPNNRFLAERTGGTYSTLKVQPAELEDSGVYFCASGRTWENEQFFGPGTRLTVL.

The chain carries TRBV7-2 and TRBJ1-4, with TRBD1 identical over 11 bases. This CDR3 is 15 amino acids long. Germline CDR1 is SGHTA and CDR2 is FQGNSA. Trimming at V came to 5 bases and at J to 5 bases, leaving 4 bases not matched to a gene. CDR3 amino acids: CASSGQGAGNEKLFF. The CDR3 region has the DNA TGTGCCAGCAGCGGACAGGGGGCAGGGAATGAAAAACTGTTTTTT. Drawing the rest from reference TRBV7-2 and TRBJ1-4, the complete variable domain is GAGVSQSPSNKVTEKGKDVELRCDPISGHTALYWYRQSLGQGLEFLIYFQGNSAPDKSGLPSDRFSAERTGGSVSTLTIQRTQQEDSAVYLCASSGQGAGNEKLFFGSGTQLSVL.

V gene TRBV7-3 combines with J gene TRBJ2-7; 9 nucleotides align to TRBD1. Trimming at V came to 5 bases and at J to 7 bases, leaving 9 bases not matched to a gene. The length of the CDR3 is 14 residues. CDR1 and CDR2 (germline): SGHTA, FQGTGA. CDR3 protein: CASSLGTGHGEQYF. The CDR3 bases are TGTGCCAGCAGCCTCGGGACAGGGCATGGGGAGCAGTACTTC.

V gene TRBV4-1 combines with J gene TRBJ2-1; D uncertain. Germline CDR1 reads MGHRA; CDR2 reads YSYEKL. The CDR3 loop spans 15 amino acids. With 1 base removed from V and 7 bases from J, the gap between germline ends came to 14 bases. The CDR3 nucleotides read TGCGCCAGCAGCCAAGGGGCGGCCCTGGGGAATGAGCAGTTCTTC. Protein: CASSQGAALGNEQFF.

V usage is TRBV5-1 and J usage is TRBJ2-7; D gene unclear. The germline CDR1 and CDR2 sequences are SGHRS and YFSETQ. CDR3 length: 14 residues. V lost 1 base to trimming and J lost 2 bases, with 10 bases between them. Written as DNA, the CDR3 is TGCGCCAGCAGCTTGAAGGCAGCTACCTACGAGCAGTACTTC. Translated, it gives CASSLKAATYEQYF.

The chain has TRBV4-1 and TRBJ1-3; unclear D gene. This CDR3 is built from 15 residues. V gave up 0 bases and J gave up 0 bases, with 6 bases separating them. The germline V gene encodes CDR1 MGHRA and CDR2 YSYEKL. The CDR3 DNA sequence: TGCGCCAGCAGCCAAGAGTACTTCTCTGGAAACACCATATATTTT. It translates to CASSQEYFSGNTIYF.

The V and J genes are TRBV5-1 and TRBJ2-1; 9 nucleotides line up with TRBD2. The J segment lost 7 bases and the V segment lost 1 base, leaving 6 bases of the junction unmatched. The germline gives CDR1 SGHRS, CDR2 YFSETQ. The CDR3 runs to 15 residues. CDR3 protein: CASSLSGGFGNEQFF. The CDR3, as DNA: TGCGCCAGCAGCTTGAGCGGGGGGTTTGGGAATGAGCAGTTCTTC.

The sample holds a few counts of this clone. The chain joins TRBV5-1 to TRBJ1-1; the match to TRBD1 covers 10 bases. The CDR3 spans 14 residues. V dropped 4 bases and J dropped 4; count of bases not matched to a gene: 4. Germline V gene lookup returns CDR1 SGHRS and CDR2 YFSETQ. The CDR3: CASSTGQGGTEAFF. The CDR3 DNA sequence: TGCGCCAGCAGCACTGGACAGGGGGGCACTGAAGCTTTCTTT.

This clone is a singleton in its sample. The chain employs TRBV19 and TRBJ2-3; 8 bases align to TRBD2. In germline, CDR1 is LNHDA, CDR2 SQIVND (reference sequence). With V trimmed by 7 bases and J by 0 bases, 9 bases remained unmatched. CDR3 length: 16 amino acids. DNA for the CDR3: TGTGCCAGTACCGGGGGGGCAGTCCCTAGCACAGATACGCAGTATTTT. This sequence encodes CASTGGAVPSTDTQYF. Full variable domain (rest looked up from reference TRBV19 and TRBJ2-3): DGGITQSPKYLFRKEGQNVTLSCEQNLNHDAMYWYRQDPGQGLRLIYYSQIVNDFQKGDIAEGYSVSREKKESFPLTVTSAQKNPTAFYLCASTGGAVPSTDTQYFGPGTRLTVL.

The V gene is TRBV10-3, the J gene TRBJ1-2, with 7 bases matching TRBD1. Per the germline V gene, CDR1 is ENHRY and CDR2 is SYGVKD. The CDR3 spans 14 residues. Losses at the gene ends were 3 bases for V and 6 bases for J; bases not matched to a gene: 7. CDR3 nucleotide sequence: TGTGCCATCAGTGAAGCTAGGGGGCAACATGGCTACACCTTC. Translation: CAISEARGQHGYTF.

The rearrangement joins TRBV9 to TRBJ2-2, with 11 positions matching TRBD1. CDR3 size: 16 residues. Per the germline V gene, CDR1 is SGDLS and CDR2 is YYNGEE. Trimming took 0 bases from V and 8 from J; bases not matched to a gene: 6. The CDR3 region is CASSVGGQGAVGELFF. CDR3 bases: TGTGCCAGCAGCGTAGGAGGACAGGGGGCCGTGGGGGAGCTGTTTTTT.

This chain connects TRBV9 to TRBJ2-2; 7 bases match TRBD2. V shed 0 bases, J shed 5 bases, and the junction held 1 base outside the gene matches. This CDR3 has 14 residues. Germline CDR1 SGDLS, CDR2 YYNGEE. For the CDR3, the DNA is TGTGCCAGCAGCGTAGCGGGGGGTACCGGGGAGCTGTTTTTT. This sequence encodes CASSVAGGTGELFF. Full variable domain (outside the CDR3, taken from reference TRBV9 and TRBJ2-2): DSGVTQTPKHLITATGQRVTLRCSPRSGDLSVYWYQQSLDQGLQFLIQYYNGEERAKGNILERFSAQQFPDLHSELNLSSLELGDSALYFCASSVAGGTGELFFGEGSRLTVL.

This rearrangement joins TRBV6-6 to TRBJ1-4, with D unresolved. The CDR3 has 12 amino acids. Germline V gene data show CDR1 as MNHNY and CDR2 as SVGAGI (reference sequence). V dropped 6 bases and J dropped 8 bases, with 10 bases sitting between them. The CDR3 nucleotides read TGTGCCAGCAGCCCCCTTGGGGAAAAACTGTTTTTT. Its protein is CASSPLGEKLFF.